This entry is about one T cell receptor beta chain. The V and J ends lost 5 bases and 8 bases respectively, with 6 bases between them. Germline V CDR1 and CDR2: MNHNS, SASEGT. This CDR3 has 11 amino acids. Assay: immunoSEQ multiplex PCR; the TCRdb copy retains only in-frame clones and omits some. In the table there are some 70,000 clones, approximately 89% of which are singletons. The investigators sampled blood at baseline, at cycle 4 day 1, and at cycle 7 day 1. The source of the sample is a study of OX40 agonist ivuxolimab in advanced cancers. This clonotype was sampled from an adult with an advanced solid tumor such as melanoma, head and neck, liver or kidney cancer. The sequences come from CD4+ or CD8+ T cells sorted from blood, collected in a trial of the OX40 agonist ivuxolimab. The V gene is TRBV6-1, the J gene TRBJ1-4; the D is unclear. The CDR3 coding sequence is TGTGCCAGCAGTTTACGAGAAAAACTGTTTTTT. Encoded protein: CASSLREKLFF.